This TCR beta chain appears in the sequencing data of a study of long-term antiretroviral therapy in people with HIV. About the study: The immediate-ART recommendation dates to 2015, and the earliest samples predate it by about a decade.

V was cut by 0 bases and J by 12 bases, with 9 bases left in between. Germline CDR1 LNHNV, CDR2 YYDKDF (reference sequence). This CDR3 contains 12 residues. An immunoSEQ assay, version v3.0, was performed at survey level. Here immunoSEQ multiplex PCR was the method, and the copy in TCRdb shows in-frame clones only, minus some. This table has some 19,000 clones, around nine tenths appearing once. This chain joins TRBV15 and TRBJ2-1; no clear D gene. The origin of this receptor is a man aged 40-50 years with HIV. The specimen comprised unsorted PBMCs, sampled 0.5 years after starting antiretroviral therapy. Here the CDR3 DNA reads TGTGCCACCAGCAGAGATTCCGTCCTGCAGTTCTTC. Its protein product is CATSRDSVLQFF. Full variable domain (outside the CDR3, taken from reference TRBV15 and TRBJ2-1): DAMVIQNPRYQVTQFGKPVTLSCSQTLNHNVMYWYQQKSSQAPKLLFHYYDKDFNNEADTPDNFQSRRPNTSFCFLDIRSPGLGDTAMYLCATSRDSVLQFFGPGTRLTVL.